This entry describes one TCR beta chain. Antigen specificity is unknown. The germline V gene encodes CDR1 SGHTA and CDR2 FQGNSA. J was trimmed by 5 bases and V by 2 bases; bases with no gene match: 7. This CDR3 spans 15 amino acids. Using immunoSEQ multiplex PCR, the repertoire was profiled, and TCRdb retains in-frame clones only, with some absent. The sample lists some 83,000 clones, 89% occurring once. The entry originates in a study of T cell responses to AZD1222 COVID-19 vaccine. Study-wide results and caveats: It should be noted that donors were predominantly white British and more often female, and clonal diversity was possibly underestimated.

This TCR derives from an adult who received the AZD1222 COVID-19 vaccine. Material: peripheral blood, obtained 28 days after the second AZD1222 dose. The chain joins TRBV7-2 to TRBJ1-1; 8 positions agree with TRBD1. CDR3 in DNA: TGTGCCAGCAGCTTACAAGGGACAGGAGCGACTGAAGCTTTCTTT. Residues: CASSLQGTGATEAFF.